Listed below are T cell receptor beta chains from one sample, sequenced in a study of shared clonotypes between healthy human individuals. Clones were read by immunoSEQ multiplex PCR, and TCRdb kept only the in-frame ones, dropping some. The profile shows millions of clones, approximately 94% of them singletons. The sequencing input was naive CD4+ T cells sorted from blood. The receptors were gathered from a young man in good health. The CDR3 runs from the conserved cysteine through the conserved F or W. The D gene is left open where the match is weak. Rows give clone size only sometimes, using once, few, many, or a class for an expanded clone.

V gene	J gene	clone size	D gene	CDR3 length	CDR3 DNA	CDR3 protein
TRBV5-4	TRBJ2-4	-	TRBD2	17	TGTGCCAGCAGCTTGTCGACTAGCTTGGGTTCCGGAAACATTCAGTACTTC	CASSLSTSLGSGNIQYF
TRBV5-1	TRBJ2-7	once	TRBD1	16	TGCGCCAGCAGCTTGGAACAGACAGGGAAAGCCTACGAGCAGTACTTC	CASSLEQTGKAYEQYF
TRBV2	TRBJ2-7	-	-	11	TGTGCCAGCAGTGTGGCGTACGAGCAGTACTTC	CASSVAYEQYF
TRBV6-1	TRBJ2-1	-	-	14	TGTGCCAGCAGTGAGTTGGGATCCTACAATGAGCAGTTCTTC	CASSELGSYNEQFF
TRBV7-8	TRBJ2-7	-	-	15	TGTGCCAGCAGCGATCCGACTCGGGGCGCGTACGAGCAGTACTTC	CASSDPTRGAYEQYF
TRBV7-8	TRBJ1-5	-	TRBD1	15	TGTGCCAGCAGCCCCGGACAGGGGATGTGGCAGCCCCAGCATTTT	CASSPGQGMWQPQHF
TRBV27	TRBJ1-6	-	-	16	TGTGCCAGCAGTCCAGACAGGCCCTCCTATAATTCACCCCTCCACTTT	CASSPDRPSYNSPLHF
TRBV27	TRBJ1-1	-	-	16	TGTGCCAGCAGTTTATTTGGGGGCGCAAAGGGCACTGAAGCTTTCTTT	CASSLFGGAKGTEAFF
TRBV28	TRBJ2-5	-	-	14	TGTGCCAGCAGTCAACAGGGAGCGCGGGAGACCCAGTACTTC	CASSQQGARETQYF
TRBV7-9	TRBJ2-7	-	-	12	TGTGCCAGCAGCTCATTGAAGGAGCAGCAGTACTTC	CASSSLKEQQYF
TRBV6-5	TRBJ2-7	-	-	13	TGTGCCAGCAGTTACTCACCCAACTACGAGCAGTACTTC	CASSYSPNYEQYF
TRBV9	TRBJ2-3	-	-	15	TGTGCCAGCAGCGTGGAGGGTGGAGGCACAGATACGCAGTATTTT	CASSVEGGGTDTQYF
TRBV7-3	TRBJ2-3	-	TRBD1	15	TGTGCCAGCAGCCGTTACAGGGGGCGAGCAGATACGCAGTATTTT	CASSRYRGRADTQYF
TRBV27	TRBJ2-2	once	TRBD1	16	TGTGCCAGCAGGAAACCGGGACAGGGTATTACCGGGGAGCTGTTTTTT	CASRKPGQGITGELFF
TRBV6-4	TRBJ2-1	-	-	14	TGTGCCAGCAGTGAACGGGGGGCATACAATGAGCAGTTCTTC	CASSERGAYNEQFF
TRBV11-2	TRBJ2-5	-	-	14	TGTGCCAGCAGCTCCAGGACTACCCAAGAGACCCAGTACTTC	CASSSRTTQETQYF
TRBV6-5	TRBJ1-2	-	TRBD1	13	TGTGCCAGCAGGCAGACAGGGGTGGGTGGCTACACCTTC	CASRQTGVGGYTF
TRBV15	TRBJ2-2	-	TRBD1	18	TGTGCCACCAGCAGAGATCAGTACCGGGACAGCGACACCGGGGAGCTGTTTTTT	CATSRDQYRDSDTGELFF
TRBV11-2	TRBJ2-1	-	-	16	TGTGCCAGCAGCTCACCTGCTGGAGGGGACCTCAATGAGCAGTTCTTC	CASSSPAGGDLNEQFF
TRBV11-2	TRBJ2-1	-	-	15	TGTGCCAGCAGCCCTAGGGCGGGACAATACAATGAGCAGTTCTTC	CASSPRAGQYNEQFF
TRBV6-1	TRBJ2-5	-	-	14	TGTGCCAGCAGCCGGGGACTCACCCAAGAGACCCAGTACTTC	CASSRGLTQETQYF
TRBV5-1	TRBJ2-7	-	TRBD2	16	TGCGCCAGCAGCCAGTTCGTGGTAGCGGGAACGGGCGAGCAGTACTTC	CASSQFVVAGTGEQYF
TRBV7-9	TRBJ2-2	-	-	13	TGTGCCAGCAGCTTAGTATCGGCCGGGGAGCTGTTTTTT	CASSLVSAGELFF
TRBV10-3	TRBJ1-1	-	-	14	TGTGCCATCAGTGTCAGGGGTGGGGACGCTGAAGCTTTCTTT	CAISVRGGDAEAFF
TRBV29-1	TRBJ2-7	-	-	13	TGCAGCATCATCCGACTGGGTGGGCGCGAGCAGTACTTC	CSIIRLGGREQYF
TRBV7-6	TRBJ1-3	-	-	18	TGTGCCAGCAGCTTAGCGAGTCCGCGGGGGACCTCTGGAAACACCATATATTTT	CASSLASPRGTSGNTIYF
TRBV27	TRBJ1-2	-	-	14	TGTGCCAGCAAACTAGGCAACGCTAACTATGGCTACACCTTC	CASKLGNANYGYTF
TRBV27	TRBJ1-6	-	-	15	TGTGCCAGCAGTTTGCGGAGGGAGAATAATTCACCCCTCCACTTT	CASSLRRENNSPLHF
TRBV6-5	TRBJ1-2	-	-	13	TGTGCCAGCAGTCTCCGGGGTCACTATGGCTACACCTTC	CASSLRGHYGYTF
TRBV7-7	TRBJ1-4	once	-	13	TGTGCTAGCAGCCTCGGGCCAACTGAAAAACTGTTTTTT	CASSLGPTEKLFF
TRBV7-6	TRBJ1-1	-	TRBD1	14	TGTGCCAGCGTCAAGGCGGCAGGGGGGACTGAAGCTTTCTTT	CASVKAAGGTEAFF
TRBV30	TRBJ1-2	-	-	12	TGTGCCTGGAATCAGGGGCCGGGGGGCTACACCTTC	CAWNQGPGGYTF
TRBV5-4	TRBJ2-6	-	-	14	TGTGCCAGCAGCTTCCGGGAGGGGGCCAACGTCCTGACTTTC	CASSFREGANVLTF
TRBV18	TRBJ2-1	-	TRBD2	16	TGTGCCAGCTCACCACCGGGACTAGCGGGAGTCAATGAGCAGTTCTTC	CASSPPGLAGVNEQFF
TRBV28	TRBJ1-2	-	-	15	TGTGCCAGCGGCATAGAGGGACAAGAAAACTATGGCTACACCTTC	CASGIEGQENYGYTF
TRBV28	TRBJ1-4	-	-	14	TGTGCCAGCAGTTTAAACAGGCGACCCGAAAAACTGTTTTTT	CASSLNRRPEKLFF
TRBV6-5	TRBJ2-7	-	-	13	TGTGCCAGCAGTCAGGGGCCCTCCTACGAGCAGTACTTC	CASSQGPSYEQYF
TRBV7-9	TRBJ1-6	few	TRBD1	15	TGTGCCAGCAGCTCTGCCGGGACAGGGGCCCTCACCCTCCACTTT	CASSSAGTGALTLHF
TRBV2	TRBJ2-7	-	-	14	TGTGCCAGCAGGGATTGGACACAAACGGGCGAGCAGTACTTC	CASRDWTQTGEQYF